The 24 T cell receptor beta chains given below trace back to one sample, sequenced in a study of cytomegalovirus exposure and HLA in healthy donors. The PCR made use of 60 Vbeta and 13 Jbeta primers. Using immunoSEQ multiplex PCR, the repertoire was profiled, and TCRdb retains in-frame clones only, with some absent. This sample yields approximately 100,000 clones, of which roughly 67% are seen a single time; around 8.1% belongs to the top ten. Specimen: PBMCs. These TCRs come from a man in his forties or fifties in good health and CMV-seronegative.

J is TRBJ2-5 and V is TRBV2, with 11 bases matching TRBD1. The J call may be in error: the DNA end matches TRBJ2-7 better. Germline values: CDR1 SNHLY, CDR2 FYNNEI. The CDR3 is 15 residues long. DNA for the CDR3: TGTGCCAGCAGTGGGACAGGGGGCTCTAGGGACGAGCAGTACTTC. Encoded protein: CASSGTGGSRDEQYF.

The J gene is TRBJ2-5, the V gene TRBV5-6; 7 nucleotides line up with TRBD1. The tail of the sequence fits TRBJ2-7 better, so the J call may be wrong. This CDR3 is 14 amino acids long. CDR1 and CDR2 (germline): SGHDT, YYEEEE. CDR3 nucleotide sequence: TGTGCCAGCAGCCTTCCGACAGGGACGGGCGAGCAGTACTTC. Its translation is CASSLPTGTGEQYF.

This rearrangement joins TRBV5-6 to TRBJ2-1, with D perhaps matching TRBD1 (5 bases). V lost 2 bases and J 7 bases, leaving 13 bases between the germline ends. CDR1 is SGHDT, CDR2 YYEEEE, per germline. This CDR3 is built from 14 residues. In DNA form, the CDR3 reads TGTGCCAGCAGCTTTCAGGGTTTTACGAATGAGCAGTTCTTC. Amino acids: CASSFQGFTNEQFF.

This sequence joins TRBV5-1 and TRBJ2-1; D ambiguous. The V end was cut by 5 bases, the J end by 0 bases, with 12 bases between. CDR1 SGHRS and CDR2 YFSETQ come from the germline V gene. This CDR3 region has 15 residues. The CDR3 nucleotides are TGCGCCAGCAGGAACACGTTAAGCTCCTACAATGAGCAGTTCTTC. Its protein is CASRNTLSSYNEQFF.

This clone was counted a single time. V usage is TRBV28 and J usage is TRBJ1-5; 7 bases are a match to TRBD1. This CDR3 is 13 amino acids long. V dropped 6 bases and J dropped 5; count of bases not matched to a gene: 4. Germline assignment: CDR1 MDHEN and CDR2 SYDVKM. CDR3 loop: CASSDRDYQPQHF. CDR3 bases: TGTGCCAGCAGCGACAGGGATTATCAGCCCCAGCATTTT.

The chain combines TRBV18 with TRBJ1-6; D is ambiguous. The CDR3 length is 15 residues. Germline values: CDR1 KGHSH, CDR2 LQKENI. Trimming stripped 5 bases from V and 0 bases from J, with 8 bases between. CDR3 coding DNA: TGTGCCAGCTCATTCCTACTCTCCTATAATTCACCCCTCCACTTT. It specifies CASSFLLSYNSPLHF.

This chain connects TRBV28 to TRBJ1-5, with 8 bases identical to TRBD1. Germline CDR1 is MDHEN and CDR2 is SYDVKM. The CDR3 extends over 16 amino acids. V gave up 5 bases and J gave up 1 base; unmatched junction bases: 7. The CDR3 spells CASSRFRTGSNQPQHF. The CDR3 DNA sequence: TGTGCCAGCAGTCGTTTTCGGACAGGGAGCAATCAGCCCCAGCATTTT.

V gene TRBV5-1 combines with J gene TRBJ2-3; 9 bases match TRBD2. This CDR3 has 16 residues. After removal of 0 bases from V and 4 bases from J, the junction contained 6 bases not matched to a gene. Germline V gene lookup returns CDR1 SGHRS and CDR2 YFSETQ. In DNA, the CDR3 is TGCGCCAGCAGCTTGGATGGCGGGGGGGCTGCAGATACGCAGTATTTT. This translates into CASSLDGGGAADTQYF.

A single count supports this clone. As DNA, the CDR3 is TGTGCCAGCAGAGAGGGTTCGGACGAGCAGTACTTC. It encodes CASREGSDEQYF. This sequence joins TRBV25-1 and TRBJ2-7; perhaps TRBD2 as D (5 bases). Germline loops: CDR1 MGHDK, CDR2 SYGVNS. V was clipped by 6 bases and J by 5 bases, with 11 bases between them. The CDR3 consists of 12 residues.

The chain is built from TRBV7-9 and TRBJ1-4, with D uncertain. Germline V gene sequence: CDR1 SEHNR, CDR2 FQNEAQ (reference sequence). Deletions cut 4 bases from V and 6 bases from J, with 15 bases between. The CDR3 length is 15 residues. The DNA for the CDR3 is TGTGCCAGCAGCTCCCGTCCAACGGGAGATGAAAAACTGTTTTTT. Its protein product is CASSSRPTGDEKLFF.

The chain joins TRBV7-9 to TRBJ1-2, with 8 nucleotides matching TRBD1. The ends lost 1 base at V and 0 bases at J; junction bases unmatched: 7. The CDR3 contains 17 residues. Germline assignment: CDR1 SEHNR and CDR2 FQNEAQ (reference sequence). The CDR3 DNA sequence: TGTGCCAGCAGCTTAGGAGGCGGACAGGGCGCTAACTATGGCTACACCTTC. This codes for CASSLGGGQGANYGYTF.

The chain has TRBV7-8 and TRBJ2-2; D is unresolved. Looked up from germline, CDR1 is SGHVS and CDR2 is FQNEAQ. The length of the CDR3 is 16 residues. Deletions cut 0 bases from V and 0 bases from J, with 8 bases between. The CDR3 sequence: CASSLAQQTNTGELFF. CDR3 coding DNA: TGTGCCAGCAGCTTAGCGCAACAGACGAACACCGGGGAGCTGTTTTTT.

In the case of this clone: The junction departs from germline at one end; a sequencing error may be responsible. The chain combines TRBV7-9 with TRBJ1-1, with D possibly matching TRBD1 (5 bases). Germline V lookup: CDR1 SEHNR, CDR2 FQNEAQ (reference sequence). CDR3 length: 15 residues. The CDR3 reads CSSTPERLGGAEAFF. The CDR3 DNA follows: TGTTCCAGCACCCCAGAGAGATTGGGTGGGGCGGAAGCTTTCTTT.

This clone was detected a few times. The V gene is TRBV2, the J gene TRBJ1-1; D is unresolved. V was trimmed by 8 bases and J by 8 bases, leaving 24 bases between them. CDR1 is SNHLY and CDR2 is FYNNEI in the germline V gene. The CDR3 extends over 15 amino acids. The CDR3 DNA is TGTGCCAGCGGACTCCTCTCGGGTCTTGGAGTGGAAGCTTTCTTT. It is translated as CASGLLSGLGVEAFF. The complete variable domain, with remaining parts taken from reference TRBV2 and TRBJ1-1, reads EPEVTQTPSHQVTQMGQEVILRCVPISNHLYFYWYRQILGQKVEFLVSFYNNEISEKSEIFDDQFSVERPDGSNFTLKIRSTKLEDSAMYFCASGLLSGLGVEAFFGQGTRLTVV.

This clone appeared a few times. In the same sample, other DNA sequences code for this CDR3. V gene TRBV25-1 combines with J gene TRBJ1-1; D is possibly TRBD1 (5 bases). This CDR3 spans 14 amino acids. Germline V gives CDR1 MGHDK, CDR2 SYGVNS. Trimming left V 1 base short and J 5 bases short, with 11 bases between. The CDR3 spells CASSESRVGTEAFF. CDR3 nucleotide sequence: TGTGCCAGCAGTGAATCCAGGGTGGGGACTGAAGCTTTCTTT.

V is TRBV2 and J is TRBJ1-1; 8 bases match TRBD1. Looked up from germline, CDR1 is SNHLY and CDR2 is FYNNEI. Trimming removed 7 bases from V and 7 bases from J; junction bases left unmatched: 11. The CDR3 sequence is 14 residues long. CDR3 sequence (DNA): TGTGCCAGCATTAAGGACAGGGTAGCGCATGAAGCTTTCTTT. Amino acids: CASIKDRVAHEAFF. Together with reference TRBV2 and TRBJ1-1, the CDR3 gives the full variable domain: EPEVTQTPSHQVTQMGQEVILRCVPISNHLYFYWYRQILGQKVEFLVSFYNNEISEKSEIFDDQFSVERPDGSNFTLKIRSTKLEDSAMYFCASIKDRVAHEAFFGQGTRLTVV.

This clone was detected once. V is TRBV7-9 and J is TRBJ2-2; TRBD2 agrees at 9 bases. This CDR3 region has 14 residues. CDR1 and CDR2 (germline): SEHNR, FQNEAQ (reference sequence). The V and J ends lost 8 bases and 4 bases, in that order; junction bases with no gene match: 5. The chain's CDR3 is CASRLAGTTGELFF. CDR3 coding DNA: TGTGCCAGCCGGCTAGCGGGGACCACCGGGGAGCTGTTTTTT.

This chain joins TRBV15 and TRBJ2-2; 7 bases align to TRBD1. Germline V CDR1 and CDR2: LNHNV, YYDKDF (reference sequence). Trimming cost V 2 bases and J 3 bases; bases outside gene matches: 9. This CDR3 is 17 amino acids long. The CDR3 DNA is TGTGCCACCAGCAGACAGTTGACAGGGACATACACCGGGGAGCTGTTTTTT. As protein: CATSRQLTGTYTGELFF.

The chain links TRBV7-2 to TRBJ1-1; 8 nucleotides match TRBD1. The CDR3 has 12 amino acids. With V trimmed by 3 bases and J by 8 bases, 2 bases remained unmatched. The germline V gene has CDR1 SGHTA and CDR2 FQGNSA. CDR3 amino acids: CASSFRGREAFF. CDR3 DNA: TGTGCCAGCAGCTTCAGGGGGCGGGAAGCTTTCTTT.

The chain uses TRBV6-6 and TRBJ2-7, with 7 bases matching TRBD1. CDR3 size: 13 residues. Per germline, CDR1 MNHNY and CDR2 SVGAGI (reference sequence). V gave up 4 bases and J gave up 2 bases; unmatched junction bases: 2. The CDR3 DNA follows: TGTGCCAGCAGTTGGGACAGACCCTACGAGCAGTACTTC. This gives the protein CASSWDRPYEQYF.

This clone has just a few counts. This chain links TRBV7-2 with TRBJ2-7; 11 bases are a match to TRBD2. The CDR3 totals 15 residues. Trimming at V came to 5 bases and at J to 7 bases, leaving 10 bases not matched to a gene. Germline CDR1 is SGHTA and CDR2 is FQGNSA. CDR3 region: CASSASGGNFGEQYF. In DNA form, the CDR3 reads TGTGCCAGCAGCGCTAGCGGGGGGAATTTTGGAGAGCAGTACTTC.

There are a few counts of this clone. The gene calls are TRBV30 and TRBJ2-2; D perhaps matches TRBD2 (5 bases). This CDR3 is 14 amino acids long. Germline V gene data show CDR1 as GTSNPN and CDR2 as SVGIG (reference sequence). V shed 5 bases and J shed 0 bases, with 10 bases lying between them. CDR3 sequence: CAWGPGTNTGELFF. Here the CDR3 DNA reads TGTGCCTGGGGGCCGGGGACGAACACCGGGGAGCTGTTTTTT.

The chain recombines TRBV6-6 with TRBJ2-1; 11 nucleotides match TRBD2. Per germline, CDR1 MNHNY and CDR2 SVGAGI (reference sequence). Germline trimming cut 3 bases from V and 7 bases from J; bases unmatched to any gene: 5. The CDR3 contains 15 residues. CDR3 loop: CASSYRLAGRNEQFF. The CDR3 coding sequence is TGTGCCAGCAGTTATAGACTAGCGGGGCGTAATGAGCAGTTCTTC.

The chain uses TRBV30 and TRBJ1-5, with TRBD1 identical over 7 bases. This CDR3 comprises 14 residues. Trimming removed 3 bases from V and 4 bases from J; junction bases left unmatched: 6. Germline V gene lookup returns CDR1 GTSNPN and CDR2 SVGIG (reference sequence). For the CDR3, the DNA is TGTGCCTGGAGCGCCGGGACAGTTAATCAGCCCCAGCATTTT. This sequence encodes CAWSAGTVNQPQHF.